The source of this T cell receptor beta chain is a study of T-cell memory formation after mild COVID-19. Overall study: For the most part, TCR clusters were specific to one donor. The study's findings and limits: Contracting CD4+ clones lay largely in CM and EM, with CD8+ ones residing in EMRA. Some clones that responded were present in memory (sampled pre-infection), which suggests cross-reactive memory joined.

V shed 3 bases and J shed 11 bases, with 19 bases lying between them. The V gene's germline CDR1 is SNHLY and CDR2 FYNNEI. This CDR3 is 15 amino acids long. One entry per CDR3 protein, called by TCRdb with MiXCR from the 5' RACE reads. The repertoire holds 300,000 to 350,000 distinct CDR3 sequences, with roughly 13% as singletons. This clonotype was detected only a few times. Its specificity is not known. The chain links TRBV2 to TRBJ2-2; perhaps D is TRBD1 or TRBD2 (5 bases each). The receptor's source is a man in his late teens or twenties who had mild COVID-19 (a few samples of this study predate the infection). Cell type and time point are not known. The specimen was PBMCs or a T cell subset sorted from them (not recorded which). Written as DNA, the CDR3 is TGTGCCAGCAGTGACCCAAGCGAGGGGCAGGGCGAGCTGTTTTTT. The encoded protein is CASSDPSEGQGELFF.